This passage covers 20 T cell receptor beta chains from one sample sequenced in a study of naive and memory T cell subsets. The beta constant-region primer was an equimolar mix of two oligonucleotides covering TRBC1 and TRBC2. One entry per CDR3 protein, called by TCRdb with MiXCR from the UMI-ligation and nested PCR reads. The data hold tens of thousands of distinct CDR3 sequences, with around 13% observed a single time. Specimen: central memory CD4+ T cells from blood. Every receptor here comes from a human donor in good health.

This clonotype has a handful of counts. The chain has TRBV5-1 and TRBJ2-1, with a tentative D call TRBD2 (5 bases). Trimming shortened V by 3 bases and J by 1 base, and 8 bases separated the two germline ends. This CDR3 spans 14 amino acids. In germline, CDR1 is SGHRS, CDR2 YFSETQ. The CDR3 DNA reads as TGCGCCAGCAGCTCGGGGATGTCCTACAATGAGCAGTTCTTC. Translated, it gives CASSSGMSYNEQFF.

The chain carries TRBV29-1 and TRBJ2-3; TRBD1 or TRBD2 may be the D gene (5 bases each). The CDR3 extends over 14 amino acids. The V end lost 0 bases, the J end lost 3 bases, and 10 bases lay between the germline ends. CDR1 is SQVTM and CDR2 is ANQGSEA in the germline V gene. The CDR3 loop reads CSVEERGSTDTQYF. DNA of the CDR3: TGCAGCGTTGAAGAGAGGGGTAGTACAGATACGCAGTATTTT.

This clonotype was counted at least ten times. V gene TRBV29-1 combines with J gene TRBJ1-2; D is possibly TRBD1 (6 bases). Germline V gene sequence: CDR1 SQVTM, CDR2 ANQGSEA. The CDR3 runs to 13 residues. V was trimmed by 5 bases and J by 7 bases, leaving 17 bases between them. Here the CDR3 reads CSVKPWTDLGYTF. CDR3 DNA: TGCAGCGTTAAACCTTGGACAGATCTTGGCTACACCTTC.

This clonotype was seen ten or more times. The CDR3 DNA is TGTGCCAGCAGCAATAGGGGCCGGGACAGTTCACCCCTCCACTTT. Encoded protein: CASSNRGRDSSPLHF. The chain is built from TRBV11-2 and TRBJ1-6; TRBD1 matches 7 bases. With V trimmed by 5 bases and J by 9 bases, 10 bases remained unmatched. The CDR3 has 15 residues. The germline CDR1 and CDR2 sequences are SGHAT and FQNNGV.

The table lists this clonotype with a few counts. The J gene is TRBJ1-2, the V gene TRBV20-1, with TRBD1 as a possible D gene (5 bases). In germline, CDR1 is DFQATT, CDR2 SNEGSKA (reference sequence). V dropped 1 base and J dropped 9 bases, with 12 bases sitting between them. There are 12 residues in the CDR3. The CDR3 reads CSARGDAVRYTF. The CDR3 coding sequence is TGCAGTGCTAGAGGGGACGCTGTCCGCTACACCTTC.

The genes are TRBV12-3 or TRBV12-4 and TRBJ1-4; D is ambiguous. V lost 5 bases and J 7 bases, leaving 17 bases between the germline ends. The CDR3 spans 15 residues. CDR3 nucleotide sequence: TGTGCCAGCAGTCCTCGATCCCCGGGCGGTGAAAAACTGTTTTTT. It specifies CASSPRSPGGEKLFF.

This clonotype was seen a handful of times. This chain links TRBV30 with TRBJ2-7, with D uncertain. V was trimmed by 0 bases and J by 9 bases, leaving 9 bases between them. CDR1 is GTSNPN, CDR2 SVGIG, per germline (reference sequence). The length of the CDR3 is 11 residues. The chain's CDR3 is CAWSVSVVQYF. CDR3 coding DNA: TGTGCCTGGAGTGTCTCAGTTGTGCAGTACTTC.

This clonotype was found many times. This sequence joins TRBV6-1 and TRBJ2-1; possible D gene TRBD2, 5 bases. The CDR3 extends over 16 amino acids. Germline V gives CDR1 MNHNS, CDR2 SASEGT. Trimming left V 0 bases short and J 5 bases short, with 14 bases between. DNA for the CDR3: TGTGCCAGCAGTGAAGCCCCGGGGAGAAGAAACAATGAGCAGTTCTTC. This translates into CASSEAPGRRNNEQFF.

Only a few counts were recorded for this clonotype. This sequence joins TRBV29-1 and TRBJ1-1, with 7 bases lining up with TRBD1. V was clipped by 4 bases and J by 5 bases; unmatched bases: 34. Looked up from germline, CDR1 is SQVTM and CDR2 is ANQGSEA. The CDR3 extends over 22 amino acids. The CDR3 sequence is CSVGRPISAYQQGKFMMTEAFF. The CDR3 DNA sequence: TGCAGCGTTGGGCGTCCTATATCCGCCTACCAACAGGGGAAGTTCATGATGACTGAAGCTTTCTTT.

This clonotype appeared a few times. The chain joins TRBV7-8 to TRBJ1-5; 7 bases align to TRBD1. Germline V gene lookup returns CDR1 SGHVS and CDR2 FQNEAQ. The CDR3 totals 15 residues. V was clipped by 4 bases and J by 5 bases; unmatched bases: 8. In nucleotides, the CDR3 is TGTGCCAGCAGCTCGCGACAGGGCGGAGATCAGCCCCAGCATTTT. Translation: CASSSRQGGDQPQHF.

This clonotype has more than one count but fewer than ten. The chain is built from TRBV20-1 and TRBJ2-1; D is perhaps TRBD2 (6 bases). Germline V gene data show CDR1 as DFQATT and CDR2 as SNEGSKA (reference sequence). The ends were cut back, 0 bases at V and 4 bases at J, with 13 bases in the middle. The CDR3 consists of 15 residues. The CDR3 bases are TGCAGTGCTAGAGATCGATCGCGGGAATACAATGAGCAGTTCTTC. It translates to CSARDRSREYNEQFF.

The chain joins TRBV5-1 to TRBJ2-7, with D uncertain. The V and J ends lost 7 bases and 2 bases respectively, with 13 bases between them. The germline V gene has CDR1 SGHRS and CDR2 YFSETQ. The CDR3 contains 13 residues. CDR3 protein: CASSPVSPYEQYF. The CDR3 nucleotides read TGCGCCAGCTCCCCCGTTAGCCCCTACGAGCAGTACTTC. Together with reference TRBV5-1 and TRBJ2-7, the CDR3 gives the full variable domain: KAGVTQTPRYLIKTRGQQVTLSCSPISGHRSVSWYQQTPGQGLQFLFEYFSETQRNKGNFPGRFSGRQFSNSRSEMNVSTLELGDSALYLCASSPVSPYEQYFGPGTRLTVT.

V usage is TRBV12-5 and J usage is TRBJ2-3; D not resolved. The germline V gene encodes CDR1 LGHNT and CDR2 FRNRAP. V shed 1 base and J shed 2 bases, with 7 bases lying between them. The CDR3 is made up of 14 amino acids. In DNA, the CDR3 is TGTGCTAGTGGTTTGGGGATTAACACAGATACGCAGTATTTT. This translates into CASGLGINTDTQYF.

This clonotype showed up many times. The V and J genes are TRBV5-1 and TRBJ2-1, with TRBD2 matching 7 bases. CDR1 SGHRS and CDR2 YFSETQ come from the germline V gene. The CDR3 spans 15 residues. V was pared by 0 bases and J by 6 bases, with 6 bases of the junction left unmatched. CDR3 sequence reads: CASSLEPSGINEQFF. The CDR3 nucleotides are TGCGCCAGCAGCTTGGAGCCCAGCGGGATCAATGAGCAGTTCTTC.

This clonotype was picked up many times. The gene calls are TRBV20-1 and TRBJ2-3; 9 positions match TRBD2. The trim removed 3 bases at V and 4 bases at J, leaving 2 bases unmatched. There are 13 residues in the CDR3. CDR1 is DFQATT and CDR2 is SNEGSKA in the germline V gene (reference sequence). The CDR3 loop reads CSARLAGPDTQYF. CDR3 DNA sequence: TGCAGTGCTAGGCTAGCGGGACCAGATACGCAGTATTTT.

The rearrangement links TRBV11-2 to TRBJ2-7; unclear D gene. Trimming stripped 4 bases from V and 6 bases from J, with 10 bases between. The CDR3 sequence is 12 residues long. CDR1 SGHAT and CDR2 FQNNGV come from the germline V gene. The CDR3 loop is CASSSRKGEQYF. The CDR3 DNA reads TGTGCCAGCAGCTCACGGAAGGGCGAGCAGTACTTC.

The chain combines TRBV12-3 or TRBV12-4 with TRBJ2-3; no clear D. The CDR3 loop spans 15 amino acids. V was pared by 6 bases and J by 4 bases, with 17 bases between. CDR3 residues: CASRYRAFRADTQYF. Here the CDR3 DNA reads TGTGCCAGCAGATACCGGGCCTTTAGAGCAGATACGCAGTATTTT.

This clonotype turned up a few times. This chain links TRBV6-5 with TRBJ1-1, with a weak D call TRBD1 (6 bases). CDR1 and CDR2 from the germline V gene are MNHEY and SVGAGI. The CDR3 has 15 residues. V shed 6 bases and J shed 1 base, with 15 bases lying between them. CDR3 region: CASSRKPTGNTEAFF. CDR3 sequence (DNA): TGTGCCAGCAGCCGGAAACCGACAGGGAACACTGAAGCTTTCTTT.

The rearrangement joins TRBV20-1 to TRBJ2-1, with a tentative D call TRBD2 (6 bases). V was pared by 3 bases and J by 3 bases, with 12 bases between. Germline CDR1 is DFQATT and CDR2 is SNEGSKA (reference sequence). This CDR3 has 14 amino acids. The CDR3 DNA is TGCAGTGCTAGTTGGGGAGGCCGCTACAATGAGCAGTTCTTC. Translated, it gives CSASWGGRYNEQFF.

CDR3 sequence (DNA): TGTGCCAGCAGTCAAACTCAGGGGGCTCATGGCCAAGAGACCCAGTACTTC. Translating it yields CASSQTQGAHGQETQYF. The rearrangement joins TRBV27 to TRBJ2-5; 8 nucleotides align to TRBD1. V was pared by 5 bases and J by 1 base, with 12 bases of the junction left unmatched. The CDR3 sequence is 17 residues long. CDR1 is MNHEY, CDR2 SMNVEV, per germline (reference sequence).